Below, 10 T cell receptor beta chains from the same sample are listed, as sequenced in a study of T cell clones after liver transplantation. Some clones are missing from TCRdb's copy, which holds only in-frame ones; the method was immunoSEQ multiplex PCR. The table includes some 50,000 clones, roughly 71% detected once. The specimen comprised CD4+ T cells from blood, sampled at the 22-month timepoint. The origin of the receptors is a human patient who received a liver transplant. Some T cells may possibly be graft donor cells.

The CDR3 DNA sequence: TGTGCCAGCAGTTACAAGGGAACAGATACGCAGTATTTT. The encoded protein is CASSYKGTDTQYF. V is TRBV6-5 and J is TRBJ2-3, with D uncertain. The length of the CDR3 is 13 residues. Deletions cut 2 bases from V and 3 bases from J, with 6 bases between. Looked up from germline, CDR1 is MNHEY and CDR2 is SVGAGI.

As concerns this clone: The junction departs from germline at one end; a sequencing error may be responsible. The V and J genes are TRBV7-7 and TRBJ2-1; D call uncertain. The germline CDR1 and CDR2 sequences are SSHAT and FNYEAQ (reference sequence). CDR3 length: 13 amino acids. CDR3 sequence reads: CASSRAPDNEQFF. CDR3 in DNA: TGTGCTAGCAGCCGGGCGCCGGACAATGAGCAGTTCTTC.

V and J are TRBV9 and TRBJ2-2, with TRBD1 as a possible D gene (5 bases). This CDR3 is built from 15 residues. Per the germline V gene, CDR1 is SGDLS and CDR2 is YYNGEE. V was cut by 3 bases and J by 5 bases, with 14 bases left in between. The CDR3 bases are TGTGCCAGCAGCGAAGCCAGGGTTTATACCGGGGAGCTGTTTTTT. As protein: CASSEARVYTGELFF.

The V gene is TRBV5-8, the J gene TRBJ1-3; D is ambiguous. Trimming removed 5 bases at V and 2 bases at J, with 8 bases between. The CDR3 loop spans 13 amino acids. The germline CDR1 and CDR2 sequences are SGHTS and YDEGEE. The DNA of the CDR3 is TGTGCCAGCAGTTCTCCCACTGGAAACACCATATATTTT. Translation gives CASSSPTGNTIYF.

The chain is built from TRBV18 and TRBJ2-1, with D maybe TRBD2 (6 bases). The CDR3 is 16 residues long. Germline assignment: CDR1 KGHSH and CDR2 LQKENI. V lost 3 bases and J 7 bases, leaving 19 bases between the germline ends. The DNA of the CDR3 is TGTGCCAGCTCACCGCCAGCGGGTGCGGGTGGTAATGAGCAGTTCTTC. As protein: CASSPPAGAGGNEQFF.

The rearrangement links TRBV18 to TRBJ2-1; 11 positions agree with TRBD1. Unmatched junction bases numbered 9, after V lost 5 bases and J lost 3 bases. The CDR3 is made up of 17 amino acids. Germline V gene data show CDR1 as KGHSH and CDR2 as LQKENI. This CDR3 is CASSSRRTGGFYNEQFF. CDR3 nucleotides: TGTGCCAGCTCATCGCGCCGGACAGGGGGCTTCTACAATGAGCAGTTCTTC.

The chain uses TRBV4-1 and TRBJ2-7; the D call may be TRBD1 or TRBD2 (5 bases each). The CDR3 totals 17 residues. Germline V CDR1 and CDR2: MGHRA, YSYEKL. Trimming took 0 bases from V and 3 from J, leaving 18 bases between them. DNA of the CDR3: TGCGCCAGCAGCCAAGAACCCTGGGACCACGTTATCTACGAGCAGTACTTC. Encoded protein: CASSQEPWDHVIYEQYF.

The V gene is TRBV6-5, the J gene TRBJ1-6; D not resolved. This CDR3 has 14 residues. With 2 bases removed from V and 11 bases from J, the gap between germline ends came to 13 bases. Germline V gene lookup returns CDR1 MNHEY and CDR2 SVGAGI. In nucleotides, the CDR3 is TGTGCCAGCAGTTACAGGACGGGAGGTCCACCCCTCCACTTT. Its translation: CASSYRTGGPPLHF.

The gene calls are TRBV5-5 and TRBJ1-1; D gene uncertain. V lost 1 base, J lost 8 bases, and 9 bases lay in between. This CDR3 comprises 12 residues. CDR1 SGHKS and CDR2 YYEKEE come from the germline V gene (reference sequence). The CDR3, as DNA: TGTGCCAGCAGCTTGATGGGAGGGGAAGCTTTCTTT. It specifies CASSLMGGEAFF.

In this sample, this clone turned up once. The gene calls are TRBV7-6 and TRBJ2-7; D is unclear. Germline values: CDR1 SGHVS, CDR2 FNYEAQ. V dropped 2 bases and J dropped 5 bases, with 4 bases sitting between them. This CDR3 region has 11 residues. For the CDR3, the DNA is TGTGCCAGCAGCTTAAAGCACGAGCAGTACTTC. Encoded protein: CASSLKHEQYF.